The sample holds many counts of the clone carrying this TCR beta chain. Its antigen is not known. This sample stems from a study of identical twins. Whole-study findings and limits: Rather than following the same donors, the conclusions depended on cross-sectional statistical analysis. Modelling approaches yielded underestimates of out-of-frame TCR alpha sharing between monozygotic twins. Abundant beta clonotypes from cord blood had fewer insertions, unlike memory repertoires, which showed none.

Template switching added a universal primer site, and cDNA bore unique molecular identifiers. TCRdb re-called the 5' RACE reads with MiXCR, one entry per CDR3 protein. Of roughly 690,000 distinct CDR3 sequences listed, roughly 6.2% were seen once; the top ten hold roughly 2%. The germline V gene has CDR1 MDHEN and CDR2 SYDVKM. V was cut by 2 bases and J by 7 bases, with 15 bases left in between. This CDR3 is 14 amino acids long. The sequence came from a man younger than 30 in good health. The chain is built from TRBV28 and TRBJ2-7; D uncertain. The sample taken for sequencing was naive T cells sorted from blood. CDR3 region: CASSLGQTLGEQYF. The CDR3 nucleotides are TGTGCCAGCAGTTTAGGCCAGACCCTGGGGGAGCAGTACTTC.